The present T cell receptor (beta chain) was sequenced within a study of radiation and T cells in renal cell carcinoma. Whole-study results and caveats: From baseline, blood top tumor clonotypes peaked at 2 weeks post-radiation.

Measured with immunoSEQ multiplex PCR; TCRdb has only the in-frame clones, and not every one. This table holds approximately 110,000 clones, roughly four fifths found once. This clone was detected once. Its antigen remains unidentified. As for time point: baseline pretreatment blood. The sample's treatment: 15 Gy SBRT to primary tumor, nephrectomy 4 weeks later. The tumor was a clear cell renal cell carcinoma. CDR1 MDHEN and CDR2 SYDVKM come from the germline V gene. Deletions cut 3 bases from V and 3 bases from J, with 12 bases between. This CDR3 is 15 amino acids long. Source: blood, taken from a patient whose treatment included radiotherapy and nephrectomy. The rearrangement joins TRBV28 to TRBJ1-5; D remains ambiguous. The TCR sequence derives from a woman between 55 and 75 years old with renal cell carcinoma. This chain's CDR3 is CASSFTGSLNQPQHF. The CDR3 DNA sequence: TGTGCCAGCAGTTTCACGGGGAGCCTCAATCAGCCCCAGCATTTT.